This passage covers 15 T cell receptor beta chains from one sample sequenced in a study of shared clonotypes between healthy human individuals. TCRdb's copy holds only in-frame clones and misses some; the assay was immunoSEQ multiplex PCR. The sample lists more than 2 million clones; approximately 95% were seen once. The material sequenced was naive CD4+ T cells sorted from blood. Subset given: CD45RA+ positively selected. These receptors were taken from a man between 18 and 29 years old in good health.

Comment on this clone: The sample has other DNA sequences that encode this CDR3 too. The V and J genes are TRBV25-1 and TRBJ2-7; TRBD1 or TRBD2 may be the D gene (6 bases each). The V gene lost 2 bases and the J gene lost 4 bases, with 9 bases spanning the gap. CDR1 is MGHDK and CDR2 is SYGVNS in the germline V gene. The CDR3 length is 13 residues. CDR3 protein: CASSEGGRYEQYF. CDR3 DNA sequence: TGTGCCAGCAGTGAAGGGGGGCGATACGAGCAGTACTTC.

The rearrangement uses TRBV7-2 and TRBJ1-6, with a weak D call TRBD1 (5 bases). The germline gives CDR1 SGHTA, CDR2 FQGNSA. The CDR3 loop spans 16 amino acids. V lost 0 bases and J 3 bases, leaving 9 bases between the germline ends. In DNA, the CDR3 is TGTGCCAGCAGCTTAGCGGGGGGGAGCTATAATTCACCCCTCCACTTT. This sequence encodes CASSLAGGSYNSPLHF.

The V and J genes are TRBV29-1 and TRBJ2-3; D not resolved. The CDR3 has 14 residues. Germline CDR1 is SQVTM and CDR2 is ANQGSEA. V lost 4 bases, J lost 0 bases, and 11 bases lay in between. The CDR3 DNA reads TGCAGCGTTGTAAAGCAGGCTAGCACAGATACGCAGTATTTT. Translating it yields CSVVKQASTDTQYF.

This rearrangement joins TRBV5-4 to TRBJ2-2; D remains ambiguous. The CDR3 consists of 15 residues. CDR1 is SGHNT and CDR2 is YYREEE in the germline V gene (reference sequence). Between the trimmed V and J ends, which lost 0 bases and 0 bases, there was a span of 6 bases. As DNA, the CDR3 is TGTGCCAGCAGCTTGGGGGCCGCGAACACCGGGGAGCTGTTTTTT. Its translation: CASSLGAANTGELFF.

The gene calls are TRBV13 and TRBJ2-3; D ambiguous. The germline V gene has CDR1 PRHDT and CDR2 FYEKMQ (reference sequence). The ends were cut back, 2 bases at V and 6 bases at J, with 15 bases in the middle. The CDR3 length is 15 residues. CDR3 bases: TGTGCCAGCAGCTTATTTCTCCCCCTCCACGATACGCAGTATTTT. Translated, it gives CASSLFLPLHDTQYF.

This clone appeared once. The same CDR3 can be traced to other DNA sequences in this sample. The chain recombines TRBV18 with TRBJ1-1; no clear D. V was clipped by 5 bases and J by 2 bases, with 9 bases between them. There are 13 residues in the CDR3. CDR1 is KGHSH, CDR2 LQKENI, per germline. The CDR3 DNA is TGTGCCAGCTCAGCAGCTGGTAACACTGAAGCTTTCTTT. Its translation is CASSAAGNTEAFF. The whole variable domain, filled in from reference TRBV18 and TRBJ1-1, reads NAGVMQNPRHLVRRRGQEARLRCSPMKGHSHVYWYRQLPEEGLKFMVYLQKENIIDESGMPKERFSAEFPKEGPSILRIQQVVRGDSAAYFCASSAAGNTEAFFGQGTRLTVV.

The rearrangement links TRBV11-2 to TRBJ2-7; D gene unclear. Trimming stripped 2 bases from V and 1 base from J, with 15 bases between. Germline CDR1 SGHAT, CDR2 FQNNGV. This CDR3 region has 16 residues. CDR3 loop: CASSLIKAGSSYEQYF. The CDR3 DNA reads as TGTGCCAGCAGCTTAATCAAGGCAGGATCGTCCTACGAGCAGTACTTC.

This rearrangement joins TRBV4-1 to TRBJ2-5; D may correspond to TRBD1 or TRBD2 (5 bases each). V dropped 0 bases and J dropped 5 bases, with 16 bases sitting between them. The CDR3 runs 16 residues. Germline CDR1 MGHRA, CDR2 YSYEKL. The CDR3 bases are TGCGCCAGCAGCCAAGATGGGACCCAAGTAGGGGAGACCCAGTACTTC. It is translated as CASSQDGTQVGETQYF.

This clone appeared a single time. The CDR3 here is CASSQDWGGGNYGYTF. The CDR3 bases are TGCGCCAGCAGCCAAGATTGGGGAGGGGGTAACTATGGCTACACCTTC. The V and J genes are TRBV4-1 and TRBJ1-2, with D perhaps matching TRBD1 (6 bases). Germline CDR1 and CDR2: MGHRA and YSYEKL. This CDR3 region has 16 residues. V was clipped by 0 bases and J by 1 base, with 12 bases between them.

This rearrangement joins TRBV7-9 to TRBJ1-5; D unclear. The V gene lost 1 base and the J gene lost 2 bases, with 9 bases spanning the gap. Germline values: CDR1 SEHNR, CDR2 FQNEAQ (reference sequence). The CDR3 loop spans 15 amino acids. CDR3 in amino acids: CASSLGGMGNQPQHF. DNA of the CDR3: TGTGCCAGCAGCTTAGGGGGAATGGGCAATCAGCCCCAGCATTTT.

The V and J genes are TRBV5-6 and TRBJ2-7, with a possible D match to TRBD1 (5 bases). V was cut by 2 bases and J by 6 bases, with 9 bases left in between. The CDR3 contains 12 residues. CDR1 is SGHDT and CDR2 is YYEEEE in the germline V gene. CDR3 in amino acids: CASSLQVSEQYF. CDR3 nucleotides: TGTGCCAGCAGCTTACAGGTCTCCGAGCAGTACTTC.

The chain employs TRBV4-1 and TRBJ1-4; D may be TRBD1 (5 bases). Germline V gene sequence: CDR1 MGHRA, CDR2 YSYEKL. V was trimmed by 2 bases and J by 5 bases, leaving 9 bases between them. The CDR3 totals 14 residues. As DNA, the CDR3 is TGCGCCAGCAGCCAATCAGAGGGGAATGAAAAACTGTTTTTT. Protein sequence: CASSQSEGNEKLFF.

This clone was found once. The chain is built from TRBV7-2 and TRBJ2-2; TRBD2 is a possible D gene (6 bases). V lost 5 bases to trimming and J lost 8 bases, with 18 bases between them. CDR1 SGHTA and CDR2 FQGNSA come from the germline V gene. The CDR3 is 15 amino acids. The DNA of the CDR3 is TGTGCCAGCAGCAATCGGACTACTAGCACAGGGGAGCTGTTTTTT. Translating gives CASSNRTTSTGELFF.

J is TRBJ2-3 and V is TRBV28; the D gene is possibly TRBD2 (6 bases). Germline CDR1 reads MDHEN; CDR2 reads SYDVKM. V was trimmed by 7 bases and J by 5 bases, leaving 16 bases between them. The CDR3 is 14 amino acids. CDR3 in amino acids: CASTTGGAGDTQYF. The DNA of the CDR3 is TGTGCCAGCACCACCGGAGGGGCCGGAGATACGCAGTATTTT.

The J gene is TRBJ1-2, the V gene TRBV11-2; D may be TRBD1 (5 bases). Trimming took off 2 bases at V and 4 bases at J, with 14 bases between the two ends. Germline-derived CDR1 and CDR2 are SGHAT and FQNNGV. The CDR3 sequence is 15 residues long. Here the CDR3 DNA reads TGTGCCAGCAGCTTATATCAGGGACTGCCCTATGGCTACACCTTC. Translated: CASSLYQGLPYGYTF.